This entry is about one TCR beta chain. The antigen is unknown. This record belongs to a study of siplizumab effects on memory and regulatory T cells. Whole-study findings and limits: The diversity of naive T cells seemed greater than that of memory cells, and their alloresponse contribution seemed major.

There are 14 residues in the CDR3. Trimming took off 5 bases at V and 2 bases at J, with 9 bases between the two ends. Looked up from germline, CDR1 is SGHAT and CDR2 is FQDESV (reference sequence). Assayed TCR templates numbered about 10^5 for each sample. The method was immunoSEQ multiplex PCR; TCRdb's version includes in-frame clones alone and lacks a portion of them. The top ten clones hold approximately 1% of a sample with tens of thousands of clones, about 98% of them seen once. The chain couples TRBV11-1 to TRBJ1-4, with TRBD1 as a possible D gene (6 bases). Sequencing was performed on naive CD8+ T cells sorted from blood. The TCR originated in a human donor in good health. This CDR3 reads CASSPGQTNEKLFF. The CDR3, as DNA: TGTGCCAGCAGCCCCGGACAGACTAATGAAAAACTGTTTTTT.